This is a list of T cell receptor beta chains from one sample in a study of blood T cell repertoires in COVID-19. TCRdb keeps only in-frame clones here, not all; method: immunoSEQ multiplex PCR. The sample contains some 300,000 clones, over 75% of which appear only once. Sequences were obtained from PBMCs or T cells enriched from blood (not recorded which). All receptors derive from a woman in her twenties or thirties who had recovered from COVID-19. Both conserved end residues are part of each CDR3. D genes are given only for firm matches. Size is omitted from some rows. Given values are once, few, many or a class for expanded clones.

clone size	J gene	D gene	V gene	CDR3 protein	CDR3 DNA
NA	TRBJ1-2	TRBD1	TRBV27	CASSLLPGQGVDGYTF	TGTGCCAGCAGTCTACTACCGGGACAGGGGGTCGATGGCTACACCTTC
NA	TRBJ2-3	TRBD2	TRBV11-2	CASSYSSGKDTQYF	TGTGCCAGCAGCTATTCTAGCGGGAAAGATACGCAGTATTTT
NA	TRBJ2-5	NA	TRBV12-3/TRBV12-4	CASSPVDQETQYF	TGTGCCAGCAGCCCTGTTGACCAAGAGACCCAGTACTTC
NA	TRBJ1-1	NA	TRBV5-1	CASSLVPAGYVLEGNTEAFF	TGCGCCAGCAGCTTGGTTCCCGCCGGGTACGTTTTGGAGGGGAACACTGAAGCTTTCTTT
NA	TRBJ2-3	TRBD1	TRBV4-1	CASSQGTGSADTQYF	TGCGCCAGCAGCCAAGGGACAGGGTCTGCAGATACGCAGTATTTT
NA	TRBJ1-3	NA	TRBV27	CASRRTGPSGNTIYF	TGTGCCAGCAGGAGAACAGGGCCCTCTGGAAACACCATATATTTT
few	TRBJ1-1	NA	TRBV6-5	CASRFTRGKPEAFF	TGTGCCAGCAGATTTACGCGGGGGAAACCTGAAGCTTTCTTT
NA	TRBJ2-5	NA	TRBV19	CASSMVRAETQYF	TGTGCCAGTAGTATGGTGAGGGCAGAGACCCAGTACTTC
NA	TRBJ2-7	NA	TRBV5-1	CASSLAQAGTSNYEQYF	TGCGCCAGCAGCTTGGCCCAAGCGGGTACGAGTAACTACGAGCAGTACTTC
NA	TRBJ1-1	NA	TRBV28	CASSLQGWNTEAFF	TGTGCCAGCAGTTTGCAGGGATGGAACACTGAAGCTTTCTTT
NA	TRBJ2-5	NA	TRBV13	CASSTRAWEQVYQETQYF	TGTGCCAGCAGCACCCGAGCGTGGGAACAGGTTTACCAAGAGACCCAGTACTTC
NA	TRBJ2-7	NA	TRBV5-1	CASSFRGPSYEQYF	TGCGCCAGCAGCTTCCGGGGTCCCTCCTACGAGCAGTACTTC
NA	TRBJ2-3	NA	TRBV28	CASSLKVWTGQRGDTQYF	TGTGCCAGCAGTTTAAAGGTCTGGACGGGACAAAGAGGAGATACGCAGTATTTT
NA	TRBJ1-1	NA	TRBV10-3	CAISLGSSEAFF	TGTGCCATCAGCTTAGGTAGCTCTGAAGCTTTCTTT
NA	TRBJ1-2	TRBD1	TRBV28	CASSFRLVGLTTGVNYGYTF	TGTGCCAGCAGTTTTCGTCTTGTCGGCTTGACCACAGGGGTCAACTATGGCTACACCTTC
once	TRBJ2-1	TRBD2	TRBV10-3	CAIVGTSGTYNEQFF	TGTGCCATCGTAGGGACTAGCGGTACCTACAATGAGCAGTTCTTC
NA	TRBJ1-5	NA	TRBV28	CASNLYREQPQHF	TGTGCCAGCAACCTGTACAGGGAACAGCCCCAGCATTTT
NA	TRBJ1-3	NA	TRBV11-2	CASSFSGTGNTIYF	TGTGCCAGCAGCTTCTCAGGGACTGGAAACACCATATATTTT
NA	TRBJ1-1	TRBD1	TRBV29-1	CSVGRQGGAEAFF	TGCAGCGTTGGAAGACAGGGGGGCGCTGAAGCTTTCTTT
once	TRBJ2-5	NA	TRBV5-1	CASSLGGARQETQYF	TGCGCCAGCAGCTTGGGTGGGGCCCGCCAAGAGACCCAGTACTTC
NA	TRBJ2-2	TRBD2	TRBV6-4	CASSVEAGAGGELFF	TGTGCCAGCAGTGTCGAAGCGGGAGCTGGCGGGGAGCTGTTTTTT
NA	TRBJ1-5	NA	TRBV2	CASSGTVQGPEPQHF	TGTGCCAGCAGTGGGACAGTACAGGGTCCAGAGCCCCAGCATTTT
NA	TRBJ1-1	NA	TRBV7-3	CASSLNTGQEAFF	TGTGCCAGCAGCTTAAATACGGGACAAGAAGCTTTCTTT
few	TRBJ1-6	NA	TRBV5-5	CASSSRDSNNSPLHF	TGTGCCAGCAGCTCGAGGGACTCTAATAATTCACCCCTCCACTTT
NA	TRBJ2-6	NA	TRBV9	CASSVGPSSGANVLTF	TGTGCCAGCAGCGTAGGTCCCAGCTCTGGGGCCAACGTCCTGACTTTC
NA	TRBJ1-2	NA	TRBV4-1	CASSSLWGLPGYTF	TGCGCCAGCAGCTCGCTGTGGGGGCTCCCTGGCTACACCTTC
NA	TRBJ1-5	TRBD1	TRBV28	CASSRRQGSNQPQHF	TGTGCCAGCAGTCGGCGACAGGGTAGCAATCAGCCCCAGCATTTT
once	TRBJ2-7	NA	TRBV11-2	CASSHKSRTRAFPSYEQYF	TGTGCCAGCAGCCATAAATCAAGGACAAGAGCTTTTCCCTCCTACGAGCAGTACTTC
NA	TRBJ2-3	NA	TRBV6-5	CASSRDTTQYF	TGTGCCAGCAGCAGGGACACTACGCAGTATTTT
NA	TRBJ2-1	NA	TRBV19	CASSIATFRRAYNEQFF	TGTGCCAGTAGTATAGCAACCTTCCGGAGAGCCTACAATGAGCAGTTCTTC
NA	TRBJ1-2	TRBD1	TRBV4-1	CASSQGGQGRTYGYTF	TGCGCCAGCAGCCAAGGGGGACAGGGACGTACCTATGGCTACACCTTC
NA	TRBJ2-7	TRBD2	TRBV5-1	CASTPGGSSYEQYF	TGCGCCAGCACCCCGGGGGGGTCCTCCTACGAGCAGTACTTC
NA	TRBJ1-6	NA	TRBV28	CASSFGGRGDNSPLHF	TGTGCCAGCAGTTTTGGAGGGAGAGGGGATAATTCACCCCTCCACTTT
NA	TRBJ1-5	NA	TRBV28	CASSLRGGQPQHF	TGTGCCAGCAGTTTACGAGGGGGTCAGCCCCAGCATTTT
NA	TRBJ1-3	TRBD1	TRBV4-3	CASSQGTGSSGNTIYF	TGCGCCAGCAGCCAAGGGACAGGGAGTTCTGGAAACACCATATATTTT
NA	TRBJ2-5	NA	TRBV10-3	CAIGGKDTQYF	TGTGCCATCGGGGGCAAAGACACCCAGTACTTC
NA	TRBJ2-6	NA	TRBV10-3	CAIKEGPSSGANVLTF	TGTGCCATCAAGGAGGGGCCGAGCTCTGGGGCCAACGTCCTGACTTTC
NA	TRBJ2-3	NA	TRBV2	CASRGRTWVTDTQYF	TGTGCCAGCAGGGGCCGGACTTGGGTCACAGATACGCAGTATTTT
NA	TRBJ1-1	TRBD1	TRBV5-1	CASSSSRTGQGMNTEAFF	TGCGCCAGCAGTTCCAGCCGAACGGGACAGGGAATGAACACTGAAGCTTTCTTT
NA	TRBJ2-2	TRBD2	TRBV2	CASQRELTGELFF	TGTGCCAGCCAGCGGGAATTAACCGGGGAGCTGTTTTTT
NA	TRBJ2-3	NA	TRBV4-3	CASSQGGYGRSTQYF	TGCGCCAGCAGCCAAGGGGGCTACGGGAGAAGTACGCAGTATTTT
NA	TRBJ1-2	TRBD1	TRBV6-4	CASLDQGQVLGRNGYTF	TGTGCCAGCCTGGACCAGGGACAGGTGTTGGGCCGAAATGGCTACACCTTC